This is a list of T cell receptor beta chains from one sample in a study of blood T cell repertoires in COVID-19. The data were produced by immunoSEQ multiplex PCR, yet TCRdb's version contains in-frame clones alone and is incomplete. Of some 130,000 clones detected, around 85% appear once; the ten largest clones hold 15% to 20%. Specimen: peripheral blood. These receptors all come from a woman in her fifties or sixties who had recovered from COVID-19. The CDR3 runs from the conserved cysteine through the conserved F or W. The D gene is left open where the match is weak. Expanded clones are given a class, and other clones once, few, many or no size at all.

len | j_gene | abundance | d_gene | v_gene | CDR3nt | CDR3aa
15 | TRBJ1-2 | NA | NA | TRBV27 | TGTGCCAGCAGTTTATCGCTTTTGAGGGGGTATGGCTACACCTTC | CASSLSLLRGYGYTF
16 | TRBJ2-3 | NA | NA | TRBV11-1 | TGTGCCAGCAGTTCTGGACAGCGAATACAGTCAGATACGCAGTATTTT | CASSSGQRIQSDTQYF
16 | TRBJ2-1 | NA | TRBD2 | TRBV4-2 | TGTGCCAGCAGCCCCCGGACTAGCGGGAGTATCCATGAGCAGTTCTTC | CASSPRTSGSIHEQFF
15 | TRBJ2-1 | once | TRBD1 | TRBV19 | TGTGCCAGTAGTTTCATTCGACAGGGGTCGGATGAGCAGTTCTTC | CASSFIRQGSDEQFF
14 | TRBJ2-5 | NA | NA | TRBV9 | TGTGCCAGCAGCGTAGCCCAGGAACAAGAGACCCAGTACTTC | CASSVAQEQETQYF
18 | TRBJ2-2 | NA | TRBD2 | TRBV3-1/TRBV3-2 | TGTGCCAGCAGCCCTGCGGGACTAGCGGGAGGTCGGAACGGGGAGCTGTTTTTT | CASSPAGLAGGRNGELFF
12 | TRBJ1-2 | NA | TRBD1 | TRBV5-1 | TGCGCCAGCAGCCTGGGACAGCAAACCTACACCTTC | CASSLGQQTYTF
11 | TRBJ1-1 | NA | NA | TRBV28 | TGTGCCAGCAGCGGACAGTATGAAGCTTTCTTT | CASSGQYEAFF
15 | TRBJ1-1 | NA | TRBD1 | TRBV11-1 | TGTGCCAGCAGCATCCGGACAGGGGGAAAAACTGAAGCTTTCTTT | CASSIRTGGKTEAFF
15 | TRBJ2-2 | NA | NA | TRBV18 | TGTGCCAGCTCAGCCGGGACTCCGAACACCGGGGAGCTGTTTTTT | CASSAGTPNTGELFF
14 | TRBJ2-1 | NA | TRBD2 | TRBV12-5 | TGTGCTAGTGTTCTACTAGCGGGTTACAATGAGCAGTTCTTC | CASVLLAGYNEQFF
14 | TRBJ1-4 | once | NA | TRBV30 | TGTGCCTGGAACCCCAGTGCAACTAATGAAAAACTGTTTTTT | CAWNPSATNEKLFF
15 | TRBJ1-3 | once | TRBD1 | TRBV19 | TGTGCCAGTAGCCCCGACAGGGGCGCAGGAAACACCATATATTTT | CASSPDRGAGNTIYF
12 | TRBJ1-4 | NA | TRBD1 | TRBV29-1 | TGCAGCGTCCACAGGGGTGATGAAAAACTGTTTTTT | CSVHRGDEKLFF
15 | TRBJ2-7 | NA | NA | TRBV15 | TGTGCCACCAGCAGATCCGGACTACCCGCCTACGAGCAGTACTTC | CATSRSGLPAYEQYF
14 | TRBJ1-1 | NA | NA | TRBV5-5 | TGTGCCAGCAGCTTGGGTTCGAGGGTTACTGAAGCTTTCTTT | CASSLGSRVTEAFF
14 | TRBJ1-2 | NA | TRBD1 | TRBV4-1 | TGCGCCAGCAGCCGTCTGGGACAGGGGAATGGCTACACCTTC | CASSRLGQGNGYTF
16 | TRBJ2-5 | NA | NA | TRBV19 | TGTGCCAGTAGTCGGGGATCCGGGGTCCTACAAGAGACCCAGTACTTC | CASSRGSGVLQETQYF
17 | TRBJ1-4 | NA | NA | TRBV18 | TGTGCCAGCTCACCACAGAACCCCGACTCGGCGAGATTGAAACTGTTTTTT | CASSPQNPDSARLKLFF
19 | TRBJ2-3 | NA | NA | TRBV7-2 | TGTGCCAGCAGCTTAAGTCGGTCTAGTTGGGTACTGTTCCAGGGTACGCAGTATTTT | CASSLSRSSWVLFQGTQYF
15 | TRBJ2-7 | NA | TRBD2 | TRBV7-6 | TGTGCCAGCAGCTCAAGCGGGAGGAGCTCCTACGAGCAGTACTTC | CASSSSGRSSYEQYF
16 | TRBJ2-7 | NA | TRBD1 | TRBV18 | TGTGCCAGCTCACGAAATGAGGGGACAGCAGTGCGCGAGCAGTACTTC | CASSRNEGTAVREQYF
13 | TRBJ2-3 | NA | NA | TRBV18 | TGTGCCAGCTCACCAATAATAACAGATACGCAGTATTTT | CASSPIITDTQYF
15 | TRBJ2-5 | NA | TRBD1 | TRBV7-2 | TGTGCCAGCAGCCGGGGACAGGGACGCCAAGAGACCCAGTACTTC | CASSRGQGRQETQYF
11 | TRBJ1-1 | NA | NA | TRBV20-1 | TGCAGTGCTAGTCAGGGTAAAAAAGCTTTCTTT | CSASQGKKAFF
16 | TRBJ1-6 | few | TRBD1 | TRBV19 | TGTGCCAGTAGTTTAAGATCCGGGACAGCGTACTCACCCCTCCACTTT | CASSLRSGTAYSPLHF
16 | TRBJ1-2 | NA | NA | TRBV5-6 | TGTGCCAGCAGCTTGGGGCTAGACAGCCCATACTATGGCTACACCTTC | CASSLGLDSPYYGYTF
14 | TRBJ2-2 | few | NA | TRBV5-1 | TGCGCCAGCATGAGGGCAGAGAACACCGGGGAGCTGTTTTTT | CASMRAENTGELFF
14 | TRBJ2-3 | NA | TRBD1 | TRBV11-3 | TGTGCCAGCAGCCGGGACAGGGGTACAGATACGCAGTATTTT | CASSRDRGTDTQYF
17 | TRBJ1-1 | NA | TRBD1 | TRBV11-3 | TGTGCCAGCAGCTCTTTTGCAGGACAGGCGAGGAACACTGAAGCTTTCTTT | CASSSFAGQARNTEAFF
13 | TRBJ2-7 | NA | NA | TRBV7-2 | TGTGCCAGCAGCCGCGCCAGGGGTTACGAGCAGTACTTC | CASSRARGYEQYF
15 | TRBJ2-1 | NA | NA | TRBV19 | TGTGCCAGTAGTATCGGGGGAAGGTTGCGAAATGAGCAGTTCTTC | CASSIGGRLRNEQFF
18 | TRBJ1-2 | NA | NA | TRBV14 | TGTGCCAGCAGCCATCGGAATAGGGGCGCGAAGGGGAACTATGGCTACACCTTC | CASSHRNRGAKGNYGYTF
15 | TRBJ2-2 | few | NA | TRBV6-5 | TGTGCCAGCAGTTACGTACAGGGTGGCACCGGGGAGCTGTTTTTT | CASSYVQGGTGELFF
12 | TRBJ2-3 | once | NA | TRBV5-1 | TGCGCCAGCAGCTTGGTCGGAGATACGCAGTATTTT | CASSLVGDTQYF
13 | TRBJ2-4 | NA | NA | TRBV3-1/TRBV3-2 | TGTGCCAGCAGCCGGGGCCCCAAAAACATTCAGTACTTC | CASSRGPKNIQYF
13 | TRBJ1-2 | NA | NA | TRBV3-1/TRBV3-2 | TGTGCCAGCAGCCAGGGAGTCGGTAGGAGCTACACCTTC | CASSQGVGRSYTF
15 | TRBJ1-5 | NA | TRBD1 | TRBV5-1 | TGCGCCAGCAGCGAACAGGGGAATAGCAATCAGCCCCAGCATTTT | CASSEQGNSNQPQHF
11 | TRBJ1-1 | once | NA | TRBV12-3/TRBV12-4 | TGTGCCAGCAAGAGGGCTTATAGAGCTTTCTTT | CASKRAYRAFF
15 | TRBJ2-5 | NA | TRBD1 | TRBV7-9 | TGTGCCAGCAGCTTAGTAGGGACAGTACAAGAGACCCAGTACTTC | CASSLVGTVQETQYF
16 | TRBJ1-2 | once | TRBD1 | TRBV7-8 | TGTGCCAGCAGCTTAGTTTCGGGACAGGGGTGGACTGGCTACACCTTC | CASSLVSGQGWTGYTF
16 | TRBJ2-7 | NA | TRBD2 | TRBV19 | TGTGCCAGTAGTATTGCCCAAGGCGGGAGCCCGCGAGAGCAGTACTTC | CASSIAQGGSPREQYF
13 | TRBJ1-1 | NA | TRBD1 | TRBV5-1 | TGCGCCAGCAGCCACGGAGGGACAGACGAAGCTTTCTTT | CASSHGGTDEAFF
16 | TRBJ2-3 | NA | NA | TRBV21-1 | TGTGCCAGCAGCAGACTCACTCCGGGACAGACTGGGGCGCAGTATTTT | CASSRLTPGQTGAQYF
15 | TRBJ2-3 | NA | NA | TRBV7-9 | TGTGCCAGCAGCCCTAAAAGACGGGTCACAGATACGCAGTATTTT | CASSPKRRVTDTQYF
15 | TRBJ2-1 | NA | NA | TRBV13 | TGTGCCAGCAGCTTACTAGGTCCGCATCGGAATGAGCAGTTCTTC | CASSLLGPHRNEQFF
14 | TRBJ1-4 | NA | NA | TRBV29-1 | TGCAGCGGAAGTTCAGGGCAAACTAATGAAAAACTGTTTTTT | CSGSSGQTNEKLFF
13 | TRBJ2-6 | NA | NA | TRBV6-5 | TGTGCCAGCAGGACTTCTGGGGCCAACGTCCTGACTTTC | CASRTSGANVLTF
15 | TRBJ2-7 | NA | NA | TRBV27 | TGTGCCAGCAGTTATGGATCGGGTATTCGCTACGAGCAGTACTTC | CASSYGSGIRYEQYF
14 | TRBJ1-6 | once | TRBD1 | TRBV6-4 | TGTGCCAGCAGTGAGACAGGGGTCAATTCACCCCTCCACTTT | CASSETGVNSPLHF
15 | TRBJ2-3 | NA | NA | TRBV5-4 | TGTGCCAGCAGCTTGGAAGAGATCGGCACAGATACGCAGTATTTT | CASSLEEIGTDTQYF
12 | TRBJ1-3 | NA | NA | TRBV2 | TGTGCCAGTACCCAGGGTGGAGGGACCATATATTTT | CASTQGGGTIYF
17 | TRBJ2-1 | once | TRBD2 | TRBV19 | TGTGCCAGTAGTATTCTAGCGGGAGGGCCAAAGGACAATGAGCAGTTCTTC | CASSILAGGPKDNEQFF
22 | TRBJ2-3 | many | TRBD2 | TRBV30 | TGTGCCTGGAGTGCCGACCCGACAAAGACTAGCGGGGCCAGTTATAGCACAGATACGCAGTATTTT | CAWSADPTKTSGASYSTDTQYF
15 | TRBJ2-1 | NA | TRBD2 | TRBV19 | TGTGCCAGTAAACGCGGGAGGGCCGGTTTTGATGAGCAGTTCTTC | CASKRGRAGFDEQFF